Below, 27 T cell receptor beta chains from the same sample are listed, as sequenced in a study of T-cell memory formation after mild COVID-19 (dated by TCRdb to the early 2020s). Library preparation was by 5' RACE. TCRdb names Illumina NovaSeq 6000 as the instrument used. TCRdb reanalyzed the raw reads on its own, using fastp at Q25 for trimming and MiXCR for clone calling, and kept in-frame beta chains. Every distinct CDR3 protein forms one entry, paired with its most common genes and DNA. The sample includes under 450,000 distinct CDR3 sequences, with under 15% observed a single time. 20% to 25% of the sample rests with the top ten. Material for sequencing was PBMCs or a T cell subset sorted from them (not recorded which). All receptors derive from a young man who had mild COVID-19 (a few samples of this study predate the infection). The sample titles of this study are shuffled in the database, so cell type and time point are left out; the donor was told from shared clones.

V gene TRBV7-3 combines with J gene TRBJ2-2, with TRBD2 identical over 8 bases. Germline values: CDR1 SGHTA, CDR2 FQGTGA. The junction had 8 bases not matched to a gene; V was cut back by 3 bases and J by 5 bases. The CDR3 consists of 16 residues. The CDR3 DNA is TGTGCCAGCAGCTTCCCCGCGGGGGGTGGTACCGGGGAGCTGTTTTTT. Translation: CASSFPAGGGTGELFF.

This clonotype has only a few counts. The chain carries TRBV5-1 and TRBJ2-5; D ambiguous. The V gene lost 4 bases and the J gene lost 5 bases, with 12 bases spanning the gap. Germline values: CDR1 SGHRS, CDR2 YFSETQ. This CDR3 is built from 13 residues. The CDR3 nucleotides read TGCGCCAGCAGCATCAGCCCCGGGGAGACCCAGTACTTC. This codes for CASSISPGETQYF.

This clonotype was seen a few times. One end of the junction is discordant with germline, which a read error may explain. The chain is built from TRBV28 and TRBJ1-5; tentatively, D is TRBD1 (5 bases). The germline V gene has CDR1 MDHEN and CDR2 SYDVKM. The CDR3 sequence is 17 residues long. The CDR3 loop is CASIKNRGHFSDQPQHF. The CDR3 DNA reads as TGTGCCAGCATCAAAAATAGGGGCCACTTTAGCGATCAGCCCCAGCATTTT.

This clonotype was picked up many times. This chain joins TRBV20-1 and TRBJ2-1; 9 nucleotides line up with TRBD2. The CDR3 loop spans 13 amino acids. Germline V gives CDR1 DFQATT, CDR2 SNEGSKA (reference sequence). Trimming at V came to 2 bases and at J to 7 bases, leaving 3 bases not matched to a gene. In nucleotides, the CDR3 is TGCAGTGCTAGACGGCTAGCGGGAAATGAGCAGTTCTTC. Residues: CSARRLAGNEQFF.

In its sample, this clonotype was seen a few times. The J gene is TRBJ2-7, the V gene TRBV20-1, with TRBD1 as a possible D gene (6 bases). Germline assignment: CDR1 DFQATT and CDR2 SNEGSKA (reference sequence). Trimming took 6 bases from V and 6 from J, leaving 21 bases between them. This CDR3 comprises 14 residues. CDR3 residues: CSASTLGQPLEQYF. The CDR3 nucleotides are TGCAGTGCCTCTACTCTCGGACAGCCCCTCGAGCAGTACTTC.

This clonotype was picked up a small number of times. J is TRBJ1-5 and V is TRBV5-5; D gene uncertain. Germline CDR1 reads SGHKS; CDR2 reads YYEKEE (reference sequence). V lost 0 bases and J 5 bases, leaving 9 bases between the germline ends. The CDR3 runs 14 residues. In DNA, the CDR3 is TGTGCCAGCAGCTTGGTTAGGGCCGATCAGCCCCAGCATTTT. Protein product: CASSLVRADQPQHF.

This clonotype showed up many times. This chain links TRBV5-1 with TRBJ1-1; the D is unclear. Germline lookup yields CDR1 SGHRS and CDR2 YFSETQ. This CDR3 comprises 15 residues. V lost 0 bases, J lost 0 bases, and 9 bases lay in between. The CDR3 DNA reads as TGCGCCAGCAGCTTGGCCACCGGGGTGAACACTGAAGCTTTCTTT. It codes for CASSLATGVNTEAFF.

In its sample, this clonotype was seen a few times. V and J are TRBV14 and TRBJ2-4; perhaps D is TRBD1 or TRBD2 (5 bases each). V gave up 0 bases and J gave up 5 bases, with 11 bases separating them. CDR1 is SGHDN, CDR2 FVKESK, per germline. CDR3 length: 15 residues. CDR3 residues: CASSQERGWENIQYF. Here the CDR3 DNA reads TGTGCCAGCAGCCAAGAGAGGGGCTGGGAAAACATTCAGTACTTC.

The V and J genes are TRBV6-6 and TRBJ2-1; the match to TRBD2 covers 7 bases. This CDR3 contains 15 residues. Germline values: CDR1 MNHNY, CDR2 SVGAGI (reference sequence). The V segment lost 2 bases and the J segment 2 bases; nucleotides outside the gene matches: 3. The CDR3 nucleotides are TGTGCCAGCAGTTACGGACGGGGGGCCTACAATGAGCAGTTCTTC. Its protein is CASSYGRGAYNEQFF.

This CDR3 reads CASSKQLAGVTGELFF. The CDR3 bases are TGTGCCAGCAGCAAACAACTAGCGGGGGTAACCGGGGAGCTGTTTTTT. The V gene is TRBV7-2, the J gene TRBJ2-2; 11 nucleotides match TRBD2. This CDR3 region has 16 residues. The germline V gene has CDR1 SGHTA and CDR2 FQGNSA. Losses at the gene ends were 5 bases for V and 5 bases for J; bases not matched to a gene: 7.

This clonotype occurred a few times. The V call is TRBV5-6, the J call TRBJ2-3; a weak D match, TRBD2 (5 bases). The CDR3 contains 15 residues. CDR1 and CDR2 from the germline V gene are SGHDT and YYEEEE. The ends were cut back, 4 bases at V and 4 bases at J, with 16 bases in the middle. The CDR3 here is CASSARERRSDTQYF. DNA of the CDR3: TGTGCCAGCAGCGCCCGGGAAAGGCGGTCAGATACGCAGTATTTT. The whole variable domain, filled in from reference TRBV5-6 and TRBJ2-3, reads DAGVTQSPTHLIKTRGQQVTLRCSPKSGHDTVSWYQQALGQGPQFIFQYYEEEERQRGNFPDRFSGHQFPNYSSELNVNALLLGDSALYLCASSARERRSDTQYFGPGTRLTVL.

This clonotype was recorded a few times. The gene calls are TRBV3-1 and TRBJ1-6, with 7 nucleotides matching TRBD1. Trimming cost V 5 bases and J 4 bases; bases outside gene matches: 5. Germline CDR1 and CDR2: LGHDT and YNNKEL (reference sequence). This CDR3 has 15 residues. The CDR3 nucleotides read TGTGCCAGCAGCACTCGGGACAGTTATAATTCACCCCTCCACTTT. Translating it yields CASSTRDSYNSPLHF. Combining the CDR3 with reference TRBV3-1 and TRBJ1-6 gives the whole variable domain DTAVSQTPKYLVTQMGNDKSIKCEQNLGHDTMYWYKQDSKKFLKIMFSYNNKELIINETVPNRFSPKSPDKAHLNLHINSLELGDSAVYFCASSTRDSYNSPLHFGNGTRLTVT.

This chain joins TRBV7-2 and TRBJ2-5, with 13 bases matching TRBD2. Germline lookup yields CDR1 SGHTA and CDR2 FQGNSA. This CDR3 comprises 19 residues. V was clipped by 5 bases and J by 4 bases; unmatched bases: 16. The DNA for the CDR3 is TGTGCCAGCAGCCGCAAAATTCGCACTAGCGGGGGGGCTGGAGAGACCCAGTACTTC. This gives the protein CASSRKIRTSGGAGETQYF.

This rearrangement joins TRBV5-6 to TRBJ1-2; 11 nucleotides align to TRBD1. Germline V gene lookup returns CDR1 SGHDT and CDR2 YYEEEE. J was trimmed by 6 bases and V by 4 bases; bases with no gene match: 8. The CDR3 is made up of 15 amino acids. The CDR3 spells CASSTSGTGGNGYTF. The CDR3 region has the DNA TGTGCCAGCAGCACGTCCGGGACAGGGGGTAATGGCTACACCTTC.

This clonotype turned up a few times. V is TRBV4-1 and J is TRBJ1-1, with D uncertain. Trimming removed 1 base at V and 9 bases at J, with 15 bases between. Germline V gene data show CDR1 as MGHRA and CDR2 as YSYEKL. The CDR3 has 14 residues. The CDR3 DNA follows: TGCGCCAGCAGCCAAGGGCAGGACGGGAGAAAAGCTTTCTTT. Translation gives CASSQGQDGRKAFF.

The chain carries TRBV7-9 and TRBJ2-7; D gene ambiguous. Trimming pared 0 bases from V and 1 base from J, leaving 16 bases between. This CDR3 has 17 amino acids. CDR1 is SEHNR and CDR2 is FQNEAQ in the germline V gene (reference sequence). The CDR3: CASSLARWLDHSYEQYF. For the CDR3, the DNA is TGTGCCAGCAGCTTAGCGAGGTGGCTTGATCATTCCTACGAGCAGTACTTC. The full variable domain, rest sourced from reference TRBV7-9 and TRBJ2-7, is DTGVSQNPRHKITKRGQNVTFRCDPISEHNRLYWYRQTLGQGPEFLTYFQNEAQLEKSRLLSDRFSAERPKGSFSTLEIQRTEQGDSAMYLCASSLARWLDHSYEQYFGPGTRLTVT.

CDR3 DNA: TGTGCCAGCAGCCCCCGACGGTGTATTGTCGAGCAGTACGTC. It is translated as CASSPRRCIVEQYV. The chain employs TRBV7-9 and TRBJ2-7; D ambiguous. Per germline, CDR1 SEHNR and CDR2 FQNEAQ (reference sequence). The CDR3 is made up of 14 amino acids. The germline V and J ends were trimmed by 5 bases and 6 bases, with 17 bases remaining between them.

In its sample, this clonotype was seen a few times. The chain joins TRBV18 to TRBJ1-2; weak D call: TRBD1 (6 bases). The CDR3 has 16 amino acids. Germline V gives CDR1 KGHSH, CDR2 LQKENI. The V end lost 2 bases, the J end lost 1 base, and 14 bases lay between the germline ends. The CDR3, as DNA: TGTGCCAGCTCACCAGAGGGGACATCTTTTAACTATGGCTACACCTTC. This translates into CASSPEGTSFNYGYTF. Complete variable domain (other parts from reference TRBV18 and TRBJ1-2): NAGVMQNPRHLVRRRGQEARLRCSPMKGHSHVYWYRQLPEEGLKFMVYLQKENIIDESGMPKERFSAEFPKEGPSILRIQQVVRGDSAAYFCASSPEGTSFNYGYTFGSGTRLTVV.

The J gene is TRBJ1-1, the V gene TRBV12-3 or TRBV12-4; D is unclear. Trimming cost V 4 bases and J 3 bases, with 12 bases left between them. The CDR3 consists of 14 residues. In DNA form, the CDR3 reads TGTGCCAGCAGTTCCCTTAACGGGGACACTGAAGCTTTCTTT. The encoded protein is CASSSLNGDTEAFF.

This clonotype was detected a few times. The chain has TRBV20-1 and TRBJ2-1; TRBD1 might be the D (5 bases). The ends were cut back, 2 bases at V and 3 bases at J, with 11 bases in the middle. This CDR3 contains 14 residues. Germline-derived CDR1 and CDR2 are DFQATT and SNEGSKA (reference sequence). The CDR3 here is CSARQGLGYNEQFF. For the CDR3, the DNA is TGCAGTGCTAGACAGGGATTAGGCTACAATGAGCAGTTCTTC.

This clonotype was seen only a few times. The CDR3 here is CASSPRSAGGMDTQYF. The CDR3 DNA sequence: TGTGCCAGCTCACCACGGTCAGCGGGGGGGATGGATACGCAGTATTTT. V and J are TRBV18 and TRBJ2-3; 10 bases align to TRBD2. The ends lost 1 base at V and 6 bases at J; junction bases unmatched: 7. This CDR3 spans 16 amino acids. CDR1 is KGHSH, CDR2 LQKENI, per germline.

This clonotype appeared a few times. The CDR3 loop is CASSLRVAVTRDTQYF. The CDR3 DNA is TGTGCCAGCAGCTTAAGGGTAGCGGTTACCCGGGATACGCAGTATTTT. The chain employs TRBV7-2 and TRBJ2-3; maybe TRBD2 (6 bases). Looked up from germline, CDR1 is SGHTA and CDR2 is FQGNSA. Trimming removed 2 bases at V and 6 bases at J, with 18 bases between. There are 16 residues in the CDR3. The full variable domain, completed using reference TRBV7-2 and TRBJ2-3, is GAGVSQSPSNKVTEKGKDVELRCDPISGHTALYWYRQSLGQGLEFLIYFQGNSAPDKSGLPSDRFSAERTGGSVSTLTIQRTQQEDSAVYLCASSLRVAVTRDTQYFGPGTRLTVL.

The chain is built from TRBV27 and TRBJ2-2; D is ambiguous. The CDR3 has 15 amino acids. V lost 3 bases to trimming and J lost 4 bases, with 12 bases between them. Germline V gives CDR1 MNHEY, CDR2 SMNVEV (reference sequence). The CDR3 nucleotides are TGTGCCAGCAGTTTTAGGCGAGTTTCCACCGGGGAGCTGTTTTTT. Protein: CASSFRRVSTGELFF.

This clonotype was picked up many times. The DNA for the CDR3 is TGCAGTGCTCCTACTAGGTCTGGGGCCAACGTCCTGACTTTC. Translating gives CSAPTRSGANVLTF. The chain employs TRBV20-1 and TRBJ2-6, with D maybe TRBD2 (5 bases). CDR1 and CDR2 from the germline V gene are DFQATT and SNEGSKA (reference sequence). Trimming removed 5 bases at V and 1 base at J, with 9 bases between. The CDR3 consists of 14 residues.

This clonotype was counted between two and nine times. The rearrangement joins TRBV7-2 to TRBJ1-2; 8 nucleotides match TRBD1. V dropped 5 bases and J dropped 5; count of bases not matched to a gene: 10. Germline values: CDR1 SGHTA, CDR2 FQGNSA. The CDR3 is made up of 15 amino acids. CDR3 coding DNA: TGTGCCAGCAGCGTCGACAGGGGCCACCAGTATGGCTACACCTTC. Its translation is CASSVDRGHQYGYTF.

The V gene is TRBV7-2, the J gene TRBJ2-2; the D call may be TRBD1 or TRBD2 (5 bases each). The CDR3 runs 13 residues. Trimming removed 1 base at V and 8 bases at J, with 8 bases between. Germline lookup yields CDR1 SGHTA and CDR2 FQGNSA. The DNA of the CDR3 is TGTGCCAGCAGCTTAGTGAGGGGTGGGGAGCTGTTTTTT. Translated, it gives CASSLVRGGELFF.

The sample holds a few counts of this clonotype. The CDR3 sequence: CASSQRGPSTDTQYF. CDR3 nucleotides: TGCGCCAGCAGCCAACGGGGACCCTCCACAGATACGCAGTATTTT. The chain couples TRBV4-3 to TRBJ2-3; D is possibly TRBD1 or TRBD2 (5 bases each). Between the trimmed V and J ends, which lost 2 bases and 2 bases, there was a span of 11 bases. This CDR3 contains 15 residues. Looked up from germline, CDR1 is LGHNA and CDR2 is YSLEER.